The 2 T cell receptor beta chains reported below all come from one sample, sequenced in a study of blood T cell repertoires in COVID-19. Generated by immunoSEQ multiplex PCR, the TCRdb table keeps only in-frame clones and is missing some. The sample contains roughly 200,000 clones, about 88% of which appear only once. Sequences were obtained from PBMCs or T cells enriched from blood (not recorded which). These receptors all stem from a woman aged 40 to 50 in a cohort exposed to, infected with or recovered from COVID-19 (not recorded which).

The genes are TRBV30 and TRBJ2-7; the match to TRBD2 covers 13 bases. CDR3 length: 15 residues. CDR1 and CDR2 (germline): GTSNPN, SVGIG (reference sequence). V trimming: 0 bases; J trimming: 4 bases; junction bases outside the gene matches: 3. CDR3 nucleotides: TGTGCCTGGAGTGTACTAGCGGGAGGGCCGTACGAGCAGTACTTC. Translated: CAWSVLAGGPYEQYF.

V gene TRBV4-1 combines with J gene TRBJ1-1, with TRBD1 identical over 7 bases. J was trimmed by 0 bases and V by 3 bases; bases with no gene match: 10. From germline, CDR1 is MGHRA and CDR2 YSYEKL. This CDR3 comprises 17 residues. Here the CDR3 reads CASSQEPNRGMNTEAFF. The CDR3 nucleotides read TGCGCCAGCAGCCAGGAACCCAACAGGGGTATGAACACTGAAGCTTTCTTT.